This TCR beta chain was identified during a study of blood T cell repertoires in COVID-19. Overall study context: Samples representing acute and convalescent COVID-19 were sourced from the United States, Italy and Spain. T cells, B-cell-depleted T cells, or PBMCs provided the cDNA or gDNA that served as material.

Generated by immunoSEQ multiplex PCR, the TCRdb table keeps only in-frame clones and is missing some. Of 200,000 or so clones listed, 84% were seen once; the top ten hold roughly 4.6%. The source of this sequence is a woman aged 70 to 79 with active or convalescent COVID-19. The sequenced sample was peripheral blood.

The chain's CDR3 is CASSLEGGSTDTQYF. The CDR3 DNA reads as TGTGCCAGCAGCTTAGAGGGCGGGAGCACAGATACGCAGTATTTT. The rearrangement links TRBV11-2 to TRBJ2-3, with D possibly being TRBD2 (5 bases). The V gene lost 0 bases and the J gene lost 0 bases, with 7 bases spanning the gap. Looked up from germline, CDR1 is SGHAT and CDR2 is FQNNGV. This CDR3 is built from 15 residues.